This record covers a single T cell receptor beta chain. Antigen: not known. The assay was immunoSEQ multiplex PCR, and TCRdb's table has in-frame clones only and misses some. The data show some 70,000 clones, 80% seen once. Looked up from germline, CDR1 is MGHDK and CDR2 is SYGVNS. Trimming shortened V by 2 bases and J by 7 bases, and 8 bases separated the two germline ends. The CDR3 has 12 residues. This sample stems from a study of vaccination effects on CD4 cells after COVID-19. Study results and caveats: Late in the post-vaccination period, infection-induced and vaccine-induced clones underwent marked clonal contraction. There were few convalescent patients in the study and no early post-infection timepoints.

Ahead of sequencing, the ViraFEST assay grew antigen-specific CD4+ T cells using viral peptide pools. Investigators separated out CD4+ T cells once 10 days of culture had passed. In the vaccine recipients, nucleocapsid antibodies were negative and there was no prior SARS-CoV-2 infection. Wells of two million PBMC each were grown with about 9.3 IU/ml IL-2 and 8.5 to 10 ug/ml peptides. On day 3 and again on day 7, half the medium was replaced with IL-2 medium. The genes are TRBV25-1 and TRBJ2-5, with D uncertain. This TCR derives from a human donor who received a COVID-19 vaccine. The material was CD4+ T cells from PBMCs cultured with SARS-CoV-2 spike peptides, obtained before COVID-19 vaccination. CDR3 nucleotides: TGTGCCAGCAGTGAAGTCAGCCGGACCCAGTACTTC. Protein sequence: CASSEVSRTQYF.